This T cell receptor beta chain was captured by sequencing in a study of regulatory T cells in long-lasting Graves disease (dated by TCRdb to about 2021). About the investigation overall: To count as having persistent Graves' disease, a patient had to have received antithyroid drug treatment for over 5 years with TSH receptor autoantibodies remaining persistently positive. Persistent Graves' disease patients were compared with newly diagnosed Graves' disease patients by peripheral blood TCR sequencing and RNA sequencing. The study took place in China and was registered as a clinical trial. A total of about 35 samples underwent TCR sequencing, from about 13 patients with persistent Graves' disease and roughly 20 patients with newly diagnosed Graves' disease. Antithyroid drugs had been taken for about 10.3 years on average by persistent Graves' disease patients in the clinical cohort. What the study reported, not specific to this receptor: Persistent patients shared more public clonotypes among themselves (around 2,700) than newly diagnosed patients did (approximately 870). Lower TCR Shannon entropy and fewer highly expanded clones were observed in persistent Graves' disease patients than in newly diagnosed patients, which suggested clonal expansion. Sequencing and analysis were limited to the TCR beta chain. Persistent disease showed preferential use of TRBV28, TRBJ1-2 and TRBJ2-5, whereas newly diagnosed disease favored TRBV20-1 and TRBJ2-1. Only peripheral blood was studied, because thyroid tissue, the primary lesion, was inaccessible. The authors acknowledged the small sample size as a limitation that may reduce accuracy.

In the case of this clonotype: No antigen is known for it. No base-level quality is on record; no much larger clone is a single base apart.

In light of the paper, this sample's time point label describes: persistent/refractory GD, antithyroid drugs over 5 years with positive TRAb. RNA was extracted from PBMCs in TRIzol for both TCR sequencing and RNA sequencing. The diagnosis of Graves' disease followed American Thyroid Association guidelines. The patients came from an endocrinology department in Xi'an, China. Each patient gave around 9.2 milliliters of peripheral blood, collected in an EDTA anticoagulant tube. Ficoll Paque Plus density gradient separation was used to isolate PBMCs, and no additional T cell sorting was done. An Agilent 2100 Bioanalyzer and agarose gel were used to assess RNA quality, and a NanoDrop 2000 was used to measure RNA concentration. For CDR1 and CDR2, the germline V gene lists SGDLS and YYNGEE. The CDR3 has 16 amino acids, counting the end cysteine and phenylalanine. This entry keeps only the CDR3 DNA: 48 bases, framed from base 1. V has 1 base trimmed and J has 4 bases trimmed; junction bases matching no gene number 10.

Receptor libraries were prepared by multiplex PCR. Reads for this sample came from an Illumina HiSeq 4000. To build TCR beta libraries, CDR3 regions were amplified by Arm-PCR using iRepertoire HTBI primers. Before sequencing, the PCR products went through gel purification. Turning to the authors' computational methods: Gene usage analysis of CDR3 amino acid clonotypes relied on the 60 or so TRBV and 13 to 15 TRBJ segments identified across samples. Filtered high-quality paired reads were merged into contigs using COPE and FqMerger. BLAST was used to align contigs to the IMGT TRBV, TRBD and TRBJ reference genes, and CDR3 was defined following IMGT. Any clonotype with a frequency above 0.1% was classified as a highly expanded clone. Repertoire diversity was measured by Shannon entropy, and V-J evenness by the Gini coefficient. Public clonotypes were defined as clonotypes shared by more than one individual. Using fastp trimming at Q25 and MiXCR clonotype assembly, TCRdb reanalyzed the public sequencing data and kept in-frame beta chains. Duplicate CDR3 protein sequences are folded into a single record with the most common DNA and genes. TCRdb, not the original authors, processed these V and J calls. Within this sample are hundreds of thousands of distinct CDR3 sequences, with under 25% of them counted one time only. The ten largest make up 10% to 15% of the sample.

The input for sequencing was peripheral blood mononuclear cells (PBMCs), taken when the disease was refractory, from a patient treated with antithyroid drugs. The rearranged chain carries TRBV9 and TRBJ2-7; TRBD2 fits 8 bases in the junction. The receptor comes from a female donor with Graves disease. The CDR3 region has the sequence CASSVSDREGYYEQYF. The DNA reads TGTGCCAGCAGCGTAAGTGACCGGGAGGGGTATTACGAGCAGTACTTC.